Described below is a single TCR beta chain sequence and its context. Germline CDR1 and CDR2: GTSNPN and SVGIG (reference sequence). The CDR3 runs to 15 residues. Trimming took off 2 bases at V and 5 bases at J, with 18 bases between the two ends. The data stem from a study of cytomegalovirus exposure and HLA in healthy donors. Use of 60 Vbeta and 13 Jbeta primers characterized the PCR. Sequencing used immunoSEQ multiplex PCR; TCRdb keeps in-frame clones, though not all of them. The data hold about 88,000 clones, with 70% to 90% observed a single time. V is TRBV30 and J is TRBJ1-2, with a tentative D call TRBD1 (6 bases). This receptor was obtained from a man aged 18-30 years in good health and CMV-seronegative. Sequencing was done on a sample of PBMCs. DNA of the CDR3: TGTGCCTGGAGTCCCAGACGGACAGCCGATTATGGCTACACCTTC. Translated: CAWSPRRTADYGYTF. Using reference TRBV30 and TRBJ1-2 for the parts outside the CDR3, the full variable domain is SQTIHQWPATLVQPVGSPLSLECTVEGTSNPNLYWYRQAAGRGLQLLFYSVGIGQISSEVPQNLSASRPQDRQFILSSKKLLLSDSGFYLCAWSPRRTADYGYTFGSGTRLTVV.